This record concerns one T cell receptor (beta chain) sequence. Its antigen is undetermined. The V end was cut by 0 bases, the J end by 9 bases, with 9 bases between. In germline, CDR1 is MNHEY, CDR2 SVGEGT. The CDR3 loop spans 12 amino acids. Primed by a sample-barcoded 5' primer and a J-beta primer mix, a second PCR proceeded for about 7 to 11 cycles. TCRdb called the 5' RACE reads again in MiXCR, with one record for every CDR3 protein. This sample yields roughly 570,000 distinct CDR3 sequences, of which 27% are seen a single time; around 20% belongs to the top ten. The sample comes from a study of blood T cells in healthy people across ages. Study observations and caveats: The study could not conclusively compare naive and antigen-experienced cells, given its unsorted PBMCs. Nothing was known about donor CMV status, and this possibly confounded expanded clonotype changes. In older individuals, TCR beta diversity per million T cells was lower, falling roughly linearly with age.

The rearrangement joins TRBV6-2 or TRBV6-3 to TRBJ2-7; maybe TRBD1 (6 bases). This receptor was identified in a woman in her seventies in good health. Sequenced input: blood. CDR3 DNA sequence: TGTGCCAGCAGTTACTCGCAAGGGGGGCAGTACTTC. It translates to CASSYSQGGQYF.